This section outlines one TCR beta chain sequence together with its context. Antigen specificity is unknown. Generated by immunoSEQ multiplex PCR, the TCRdb table keeps only in-frame clones and is missing some. Here the sample spans roughly 80,000 clones, over 80% being singletons. Time point reported: blood 4 weeks post-SBRT, at nephrectomy. Treatment: 15 Gy SBRT to primary tumor, nephrectomy 4 weeks later. The data were obtained in a study of radiation and T cells in renal cell carcinoma. Whole-study findings and limits: Baseline intratumoral clonotype presence is unknown without pretreatment biopsies. From baseline, blood top tumor clonotypes peaked at 2 weeks post-radiation.

This CDR3 has 13 amino acids. V lost 0 bases and J 3 bases, leaving 6 bases between the germline ends. CDR1 is SGHNT and CDR2 is YYREEE in the germline V gene (reference sequence). The rearrangement joins TRBV5-4 to TRBJ1-1, with D possibly TRBD1 on 5 matching bases. The sequencing used blood, collected from a patient whose treatment included radiotherapy and nephrectomy. This receptor was identified in a woman in her sixties with renal cell carcinoma. The CDR3 nucleotides read TGTGCCAGCAGCTTGGTAGGGGACACTGAAGCTTTCTTT. This encodes CASSLVGDTEAFF.